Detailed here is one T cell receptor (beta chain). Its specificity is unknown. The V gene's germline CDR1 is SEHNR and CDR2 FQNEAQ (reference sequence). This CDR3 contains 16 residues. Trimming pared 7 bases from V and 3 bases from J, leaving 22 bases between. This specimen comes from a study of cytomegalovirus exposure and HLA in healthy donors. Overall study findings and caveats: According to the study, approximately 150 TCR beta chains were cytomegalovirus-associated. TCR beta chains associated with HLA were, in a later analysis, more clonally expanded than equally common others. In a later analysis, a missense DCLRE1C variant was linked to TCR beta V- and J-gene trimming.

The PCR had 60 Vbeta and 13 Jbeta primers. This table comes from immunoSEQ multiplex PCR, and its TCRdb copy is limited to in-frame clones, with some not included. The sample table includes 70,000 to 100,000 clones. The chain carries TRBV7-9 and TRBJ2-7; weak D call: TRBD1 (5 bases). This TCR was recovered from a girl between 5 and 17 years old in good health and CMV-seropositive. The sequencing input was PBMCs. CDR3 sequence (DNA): TGTGCCAGCACCCATCTCCGGACACCCGCGGACTACGAGCAGTACTTC. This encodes CASTHLRTPADYEQYF.